This TCR beta chain was sequenced for a study of blood T cells in healthy people across ages. Study-level background: Using template switching, researchers captured about one barcoded beta molecule for each two T cells.

Study-level findings and limits: TCR beta diversity was tightly associated with the proportion of naive T cells. Across the age range, TCR beta diversity per million T cells fell in a roughly linear way.

Trimming took 4 bases from V and 10 from J; bases not matched to a gene: 2. Per the germline V gene, CDR1 is KGHSH and CDR2 is LQKENI. The CDR3 extends over 13 amino acids. Together with a sample-barcoded 5' primer, a J-beta primer mix was included in a second PCR lasting roughly 6 to 12 cycles. TCRdb ran MiXCR on the 5' RACE reads and lists one entry per CDR3 protein. The sample has some 730,000 distinct CDR3 sequences, roughly 20% seen once. This clonotype has a handful of counts. Its antigen is unidentified. Sequencing used blood. The chain couples TRBV18 to TRBJ1-6; 9 nucleotides match TRBD1. The sequence was collected from a man aged 65-85 years in good health. The CDR3 reads CASSRTGDSPLHF. DNA of the CDR3: TGTGCCAGCTCACGGACAGGGGACTCACCCCTCCACTTT.